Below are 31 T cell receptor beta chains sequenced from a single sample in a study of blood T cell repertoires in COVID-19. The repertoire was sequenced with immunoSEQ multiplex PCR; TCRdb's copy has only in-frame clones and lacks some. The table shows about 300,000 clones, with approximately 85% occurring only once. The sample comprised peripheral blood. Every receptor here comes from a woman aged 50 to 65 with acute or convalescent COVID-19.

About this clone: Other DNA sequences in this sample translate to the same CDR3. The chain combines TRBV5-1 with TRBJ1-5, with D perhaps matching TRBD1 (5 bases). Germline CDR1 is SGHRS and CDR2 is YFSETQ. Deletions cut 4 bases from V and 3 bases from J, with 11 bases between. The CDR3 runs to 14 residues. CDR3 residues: CASSPGTSNQPQHF. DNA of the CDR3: TGCGCCAGCAGCCCCGGGACTTCCAATCAGCCCCAGCATTTT.

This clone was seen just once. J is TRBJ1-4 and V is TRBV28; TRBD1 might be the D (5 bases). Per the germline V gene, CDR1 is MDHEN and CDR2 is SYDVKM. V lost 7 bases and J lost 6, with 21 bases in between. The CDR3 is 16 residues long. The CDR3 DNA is TGTGCCAGCAAACCAGCAGGGTATGATAGGTATGAAAAACTGTTTTTT. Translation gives CASKPAGYDRYEKLFF.

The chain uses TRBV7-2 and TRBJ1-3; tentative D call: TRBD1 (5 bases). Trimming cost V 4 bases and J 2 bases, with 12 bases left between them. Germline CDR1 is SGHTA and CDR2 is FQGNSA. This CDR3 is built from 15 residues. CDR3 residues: CASSSQGGAGNTIYF. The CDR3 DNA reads TGTGCCAGCAGCTCTCAGGGAGGCGCTGGAAACACCATATATTTT.

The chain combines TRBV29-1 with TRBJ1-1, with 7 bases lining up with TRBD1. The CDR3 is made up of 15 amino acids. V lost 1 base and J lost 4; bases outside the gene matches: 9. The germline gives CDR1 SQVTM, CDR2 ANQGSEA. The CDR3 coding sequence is TGCAGCGTTGAAGCGGAGGCAGGGGGAACCACTGAAGCTTTCTTT. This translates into CSVEAEAGGTTEAFF.

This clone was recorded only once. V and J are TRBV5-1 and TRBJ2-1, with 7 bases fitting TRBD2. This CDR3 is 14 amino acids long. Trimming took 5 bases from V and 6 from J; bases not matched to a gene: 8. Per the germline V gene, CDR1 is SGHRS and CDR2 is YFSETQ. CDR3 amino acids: CASRSTWGGNEQFF. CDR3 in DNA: TGCGCCAGCAGATCTACTTGGGGGGGCAATGAGCAGTTCTTC.

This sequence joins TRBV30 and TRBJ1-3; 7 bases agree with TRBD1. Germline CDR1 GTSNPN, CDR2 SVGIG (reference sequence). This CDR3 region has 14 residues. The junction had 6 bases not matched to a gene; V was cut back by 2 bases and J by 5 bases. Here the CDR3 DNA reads TGTGCCTGGAGTACTACAGGGGTGAGAAACACCATATATTTT. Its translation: CAWSTTGVRNTIYF.

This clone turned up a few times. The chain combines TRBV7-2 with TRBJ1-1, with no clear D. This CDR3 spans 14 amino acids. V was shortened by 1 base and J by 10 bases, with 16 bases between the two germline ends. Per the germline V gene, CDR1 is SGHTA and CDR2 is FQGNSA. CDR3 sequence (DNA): TGTGCCAGCAGCTTAGTTAGGCGGCCCTCGAGAGCTTTCTTT. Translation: CASSLVRRPSRAFF.

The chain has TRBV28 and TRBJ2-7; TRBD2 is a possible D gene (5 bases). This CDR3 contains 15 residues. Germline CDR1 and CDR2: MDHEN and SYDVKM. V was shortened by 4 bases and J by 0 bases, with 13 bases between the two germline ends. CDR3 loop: CASSSPGSSSYEQYF. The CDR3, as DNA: TGTGCCAGCAGTTCCCCGGGGTCCAGCTCCTACGAGCAGTACTTC. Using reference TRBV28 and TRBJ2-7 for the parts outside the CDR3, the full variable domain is DVKVTQSSRYLVKRTGEKVFLECVQDMDHENMFWYRQDPGLGLRLIYFSYDVKMKEKGDIPEGYSVSREKKERFSLILESASTNQTSMYLCASSSPGSSSYEQYFGPGTRLTVT.

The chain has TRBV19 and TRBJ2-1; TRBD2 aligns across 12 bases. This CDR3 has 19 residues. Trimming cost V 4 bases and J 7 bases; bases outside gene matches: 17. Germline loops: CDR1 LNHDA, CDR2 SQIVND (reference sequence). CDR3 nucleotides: TGTGCCAGTAGTAAAGAGGGGCTAGCGGGAGGGCCAGTAAGAAATGAGCAGTTCTTC. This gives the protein CASSKEGLAGGPVRNEQFF.

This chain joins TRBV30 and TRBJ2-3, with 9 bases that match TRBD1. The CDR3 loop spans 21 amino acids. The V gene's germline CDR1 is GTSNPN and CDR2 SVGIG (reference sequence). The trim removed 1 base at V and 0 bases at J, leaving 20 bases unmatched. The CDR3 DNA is TGTGCCTGGAGTGGGGGGACAGGGTATAGGTCTGATCGGGATAGCACAGATACGCAGTATTTT. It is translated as CAWSGGTGYRSDRDSTDTQYF.

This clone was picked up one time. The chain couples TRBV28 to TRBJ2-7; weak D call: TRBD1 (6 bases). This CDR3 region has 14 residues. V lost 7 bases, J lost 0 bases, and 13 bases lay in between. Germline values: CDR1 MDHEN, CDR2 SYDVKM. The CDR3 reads CASKNDRSSYEQYF. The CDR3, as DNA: TGTGCCAGCAAGAACGACAGGAGCTCCTACGAGCAGTACTTC.

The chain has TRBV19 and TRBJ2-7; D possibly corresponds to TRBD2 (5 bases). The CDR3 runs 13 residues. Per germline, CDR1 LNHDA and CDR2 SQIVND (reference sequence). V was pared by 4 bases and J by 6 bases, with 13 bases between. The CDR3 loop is CASSRALEGEQYF. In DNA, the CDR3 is TGTGCCAGTAGTAGGGCCCTTGAGGGCGAGCAGTACTTC.

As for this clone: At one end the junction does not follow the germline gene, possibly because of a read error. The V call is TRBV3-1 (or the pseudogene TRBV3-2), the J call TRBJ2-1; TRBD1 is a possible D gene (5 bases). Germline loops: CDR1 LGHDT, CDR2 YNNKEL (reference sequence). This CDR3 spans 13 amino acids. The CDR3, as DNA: TGTGCCAGCAGCCAGCCAGGGTACACTGAGCAGTTCTTC. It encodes CASSQPGYTEQFF.

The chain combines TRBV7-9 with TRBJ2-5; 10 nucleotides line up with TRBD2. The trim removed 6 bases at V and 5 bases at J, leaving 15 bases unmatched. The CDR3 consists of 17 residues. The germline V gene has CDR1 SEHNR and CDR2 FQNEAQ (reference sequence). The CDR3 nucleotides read TGTGCCAGCAGAGGCCTTGCCGAGCGGGAGGGTGGTGAGACCCAGTACTTC. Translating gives CASRGLAEREGGETQYF. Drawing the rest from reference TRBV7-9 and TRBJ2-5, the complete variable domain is DTGVSQNPRHKITKRGQNVTFRCDPISEHNRLYWYRQTLGQGPEFLTYFQNEAQLEKSRLLSDRFSAERPKGSFSTLEIQRTEQGDSAMYLCASRGLAEREGGETQYFGPGTRLLVL.

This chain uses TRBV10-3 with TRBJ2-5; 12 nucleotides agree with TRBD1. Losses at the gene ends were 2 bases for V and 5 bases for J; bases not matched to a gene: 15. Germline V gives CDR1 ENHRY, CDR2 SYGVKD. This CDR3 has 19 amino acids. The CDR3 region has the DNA TGTGCCATCAGTGAGCCGAAAACCGCGGGACAGGGGGCATCGGAGACCCAGTACTTC. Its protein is CAISEPKTAGQGASETQYF.

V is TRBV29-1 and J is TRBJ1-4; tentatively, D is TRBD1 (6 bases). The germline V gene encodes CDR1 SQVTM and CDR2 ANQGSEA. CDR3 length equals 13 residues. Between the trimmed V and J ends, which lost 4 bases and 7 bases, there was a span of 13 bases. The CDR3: CSVGRGWVEKLFF. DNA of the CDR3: TGCAGCGTTGGTAGGGGGTGGGTTGAAAAACTGTTTTTT.

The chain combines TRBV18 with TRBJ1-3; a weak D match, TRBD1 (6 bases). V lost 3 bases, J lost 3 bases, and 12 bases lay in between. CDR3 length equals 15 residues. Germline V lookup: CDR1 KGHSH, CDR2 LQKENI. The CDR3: CASSPQGSNGNTIYF. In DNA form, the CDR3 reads TGTGCCAGCTCACCCCAGGGGTCTAATGGAAACACCATATATTTT.

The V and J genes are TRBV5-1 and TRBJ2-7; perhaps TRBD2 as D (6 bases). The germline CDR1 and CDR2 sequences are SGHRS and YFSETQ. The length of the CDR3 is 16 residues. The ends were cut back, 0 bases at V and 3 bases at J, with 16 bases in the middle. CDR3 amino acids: CASSLGYGGTHYEQYF. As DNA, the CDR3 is TGCGCCAGCAGCTTGGGGTACGGCGGGACGCACTACGAGCAGTACTTC. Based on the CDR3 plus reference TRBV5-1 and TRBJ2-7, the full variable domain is KAGVTQTPRYLIKTRGQQVTLSCSPISGHRSVSWYQQTPGQGLQFLFEYFSETQRNKGNFPGRFSGRQFSNSRSEMNVSTLELGDSALYLCASSLGYGGTHYEQYFGPGTRLTVT.

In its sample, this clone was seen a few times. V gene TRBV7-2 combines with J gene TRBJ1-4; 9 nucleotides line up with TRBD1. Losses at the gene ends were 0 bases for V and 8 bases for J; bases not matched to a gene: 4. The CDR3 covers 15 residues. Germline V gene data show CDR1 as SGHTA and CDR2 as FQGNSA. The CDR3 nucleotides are TGTGCCAGCAGCTTAGCAGGGACAGGGCAGGAAAAACTGTTTTTT. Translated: CASSLAGTGQEKLFF.

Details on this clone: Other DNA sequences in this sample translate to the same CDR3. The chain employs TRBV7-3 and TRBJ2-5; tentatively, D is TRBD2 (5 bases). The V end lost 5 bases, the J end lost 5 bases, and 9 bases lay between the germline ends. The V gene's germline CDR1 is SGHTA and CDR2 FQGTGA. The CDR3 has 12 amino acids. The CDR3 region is CASSRPGETQYF. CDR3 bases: TGTGCCAGCAGCCGCCCGGGGGAGACCCAGTACTTC.

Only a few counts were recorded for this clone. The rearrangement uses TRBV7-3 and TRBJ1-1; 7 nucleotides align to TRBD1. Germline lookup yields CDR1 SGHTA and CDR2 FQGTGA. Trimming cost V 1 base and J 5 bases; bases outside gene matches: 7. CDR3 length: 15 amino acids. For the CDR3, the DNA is TGTGCCAGCAGCTTAATGCCAGGGGGTAATACTGAAGCTTTCTTT. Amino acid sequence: CASSLMPGGNTEAFF.

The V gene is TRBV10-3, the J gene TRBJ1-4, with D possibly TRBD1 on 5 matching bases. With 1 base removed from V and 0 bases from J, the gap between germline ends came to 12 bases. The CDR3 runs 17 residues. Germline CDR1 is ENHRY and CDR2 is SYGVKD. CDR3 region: CAISELGRTPTNEKLFF. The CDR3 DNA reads TGTGCCATCAGTGAGTTGGGCAGGACACCAACTAATGAAAAACTGTTTTTT.

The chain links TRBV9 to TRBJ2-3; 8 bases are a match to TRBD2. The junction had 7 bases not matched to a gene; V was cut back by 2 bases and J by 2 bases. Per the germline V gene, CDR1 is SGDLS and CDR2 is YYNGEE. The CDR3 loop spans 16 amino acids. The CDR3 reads CASSVLAGGTTDTQYF. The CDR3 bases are TGTGCCAGCAGCGTTCTTGCGGGAGGAACCACAGATACGCAGTATTTT.

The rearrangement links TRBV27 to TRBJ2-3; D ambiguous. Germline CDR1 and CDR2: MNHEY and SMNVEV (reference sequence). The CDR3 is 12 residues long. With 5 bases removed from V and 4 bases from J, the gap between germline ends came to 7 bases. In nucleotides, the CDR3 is TGTGCCAGCAGTCCCCAATCAGATACGCAGTATTTT. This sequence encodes CASSPQSDTQYF.

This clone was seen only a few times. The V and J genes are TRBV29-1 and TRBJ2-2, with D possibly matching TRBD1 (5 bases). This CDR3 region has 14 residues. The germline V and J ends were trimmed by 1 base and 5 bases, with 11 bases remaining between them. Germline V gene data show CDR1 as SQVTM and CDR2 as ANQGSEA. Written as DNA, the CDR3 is TGCAGCGTTGAAGCGGGCAGGGCTACCGGGGAGCTGTTTTTT. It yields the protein CSVEAGRATGELFF.

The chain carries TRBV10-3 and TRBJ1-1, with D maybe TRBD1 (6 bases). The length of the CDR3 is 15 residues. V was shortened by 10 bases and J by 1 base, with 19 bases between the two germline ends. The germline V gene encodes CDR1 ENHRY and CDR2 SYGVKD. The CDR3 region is CASLGNRVRNTEAFF. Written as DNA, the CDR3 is TGTGCCAGCCTCGGAAACAGGGTTAGGAACACTGAAGCTTTCTTT.

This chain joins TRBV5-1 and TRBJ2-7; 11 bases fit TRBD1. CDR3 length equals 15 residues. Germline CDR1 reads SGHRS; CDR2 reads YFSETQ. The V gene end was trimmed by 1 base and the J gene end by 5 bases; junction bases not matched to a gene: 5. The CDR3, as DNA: TGCGCCAGCAGCTTGACGGGGACAGGGGGGGACGAGCAGTACTTC. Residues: CASSLTGTGGDEQYF.

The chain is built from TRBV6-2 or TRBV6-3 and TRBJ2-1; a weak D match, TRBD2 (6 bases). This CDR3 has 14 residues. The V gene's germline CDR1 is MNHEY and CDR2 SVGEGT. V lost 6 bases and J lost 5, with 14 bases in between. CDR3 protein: CASSDGGRNNEQFF. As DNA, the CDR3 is TGTGCCAGCAGCGACGGGGGAAGGAACAATGAGCAGTTCTTC.

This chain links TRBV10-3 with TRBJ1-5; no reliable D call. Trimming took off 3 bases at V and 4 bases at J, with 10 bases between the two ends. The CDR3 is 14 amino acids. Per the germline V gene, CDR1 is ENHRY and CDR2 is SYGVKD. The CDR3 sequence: CAISDWQRNQPQHF. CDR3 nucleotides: TGTGCCATCAGTGACTGGCAGCGAAATCAGCCCCAGCATTTT.

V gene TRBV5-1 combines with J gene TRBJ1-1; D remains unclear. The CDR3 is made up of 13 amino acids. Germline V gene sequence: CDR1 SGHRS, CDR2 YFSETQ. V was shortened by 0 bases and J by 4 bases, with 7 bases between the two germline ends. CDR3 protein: CASSLERGTEAFF. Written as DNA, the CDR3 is TGCGCCAGCAGCTTGGAACGCGGCACTGAAGCTTTCTTT.

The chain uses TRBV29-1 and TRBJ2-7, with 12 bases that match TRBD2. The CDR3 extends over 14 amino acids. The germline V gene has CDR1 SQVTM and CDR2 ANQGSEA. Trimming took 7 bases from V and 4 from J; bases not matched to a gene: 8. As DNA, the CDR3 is TGCAGCGCCAGACTAGCGGGAGCGCGGTACGAGCAGTACTTC. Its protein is CSARLAGARYEQYF.